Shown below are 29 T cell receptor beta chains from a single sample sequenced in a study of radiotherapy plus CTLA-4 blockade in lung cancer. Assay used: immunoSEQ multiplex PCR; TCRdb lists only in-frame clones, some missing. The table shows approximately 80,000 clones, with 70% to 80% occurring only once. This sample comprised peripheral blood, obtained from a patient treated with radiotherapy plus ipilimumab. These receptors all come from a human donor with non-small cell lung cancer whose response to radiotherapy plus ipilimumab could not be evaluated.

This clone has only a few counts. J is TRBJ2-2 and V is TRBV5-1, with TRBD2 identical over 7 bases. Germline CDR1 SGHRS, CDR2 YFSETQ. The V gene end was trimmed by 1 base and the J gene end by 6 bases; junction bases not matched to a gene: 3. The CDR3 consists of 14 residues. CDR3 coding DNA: TGCGCCAGCAGCTTGACTAGCGTGGCCGGGGAGCTGTTTTTT. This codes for CASSLTSVAGELFF.

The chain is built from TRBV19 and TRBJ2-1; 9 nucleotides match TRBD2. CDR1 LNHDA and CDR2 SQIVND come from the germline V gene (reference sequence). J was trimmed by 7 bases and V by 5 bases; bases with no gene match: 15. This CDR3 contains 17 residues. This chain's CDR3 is CASSPSRGGGGLNEQFF. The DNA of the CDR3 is TGTGCCAGTAGTCCCAGCCGAGGCGGGGGGGGATTAAATGAGCAGTTCTTC.

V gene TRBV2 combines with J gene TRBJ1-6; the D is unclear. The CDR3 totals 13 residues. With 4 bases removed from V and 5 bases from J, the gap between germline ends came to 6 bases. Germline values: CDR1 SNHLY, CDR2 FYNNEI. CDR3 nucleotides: TGTGCCAGCAGTGTACAGAATAATTCACCCCTCCACTTT. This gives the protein CASSVQNNSPLHF. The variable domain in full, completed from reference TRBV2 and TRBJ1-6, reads EPEVTQTPSHQVTQMGQEVILRCVPISNHLYFYWYRQILGQKVEFLVSFYNNEISEKSEIFDDQFSVERPDGSNFTLKIRSTKLEDSAMYFCASSVQNNSPLHFGNGTRLTVT.

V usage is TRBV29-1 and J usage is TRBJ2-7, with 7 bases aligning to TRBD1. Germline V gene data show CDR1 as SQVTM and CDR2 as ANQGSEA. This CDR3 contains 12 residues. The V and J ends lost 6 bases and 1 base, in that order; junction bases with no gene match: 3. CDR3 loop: CSVETGSYEQYF. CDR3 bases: TGCAGCGTAGAGACAGGGTCCTACGAGCAGTACTTC.

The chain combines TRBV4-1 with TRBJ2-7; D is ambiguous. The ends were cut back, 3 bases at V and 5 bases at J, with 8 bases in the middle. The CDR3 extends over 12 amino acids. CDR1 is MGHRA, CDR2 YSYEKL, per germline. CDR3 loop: CASSHNSDEQYF. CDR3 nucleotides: TGCGCCAGCAGCCACAATAGTGACGAGCAGTACTTC.

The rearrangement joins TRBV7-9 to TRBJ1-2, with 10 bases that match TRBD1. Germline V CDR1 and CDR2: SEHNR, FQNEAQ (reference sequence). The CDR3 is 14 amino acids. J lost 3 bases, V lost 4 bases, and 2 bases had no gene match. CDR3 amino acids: CASSWDRGDYGYTF. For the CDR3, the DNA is TGTGCCAGCAGCTGGGACAGGGGTGACTATGGCTACACCTTC.

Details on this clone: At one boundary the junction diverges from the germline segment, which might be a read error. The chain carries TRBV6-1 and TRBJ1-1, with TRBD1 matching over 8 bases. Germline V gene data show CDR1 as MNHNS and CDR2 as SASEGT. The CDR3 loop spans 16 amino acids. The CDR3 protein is CASSEWDRWSNTEASF. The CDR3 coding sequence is TGTGCCAGCAGTGAATGGGACAGGTGGTCGAACACTGAAGCTTCCTTT.

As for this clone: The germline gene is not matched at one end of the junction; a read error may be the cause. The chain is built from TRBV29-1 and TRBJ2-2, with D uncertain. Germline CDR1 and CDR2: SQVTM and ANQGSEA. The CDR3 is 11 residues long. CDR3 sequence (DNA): TGCGGCGTTGAGTCGCGGGGGGAGCTGTTTTTT. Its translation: CGVESRGELFF.

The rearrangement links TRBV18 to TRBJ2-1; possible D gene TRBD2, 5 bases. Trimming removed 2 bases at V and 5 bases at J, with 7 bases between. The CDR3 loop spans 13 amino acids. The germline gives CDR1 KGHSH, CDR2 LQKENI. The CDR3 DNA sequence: TGTGCCAGCTCACCATTGGAGGACAATGAGCAGTTCTTC. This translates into CASSPLEDNEQFF.

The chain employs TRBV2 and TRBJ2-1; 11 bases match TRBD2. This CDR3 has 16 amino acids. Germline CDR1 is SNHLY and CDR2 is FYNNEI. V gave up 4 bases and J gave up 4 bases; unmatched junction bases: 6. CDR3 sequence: CASSAPGLAAYNEQFF. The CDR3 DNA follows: TGTGCCAGCAGTGCCCCGGGACTAGCGGCTTACAATGAGCAGTTCTTC.

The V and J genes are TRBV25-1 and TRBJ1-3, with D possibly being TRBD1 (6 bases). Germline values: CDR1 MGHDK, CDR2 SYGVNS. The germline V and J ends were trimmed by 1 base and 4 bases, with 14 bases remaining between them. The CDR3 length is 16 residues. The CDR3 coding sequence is TGTGCCAGCAGTGAATTGGGGGAACAGGGAGGAAACACCATATATTTT. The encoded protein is CASSELGEQGGNTIYF.

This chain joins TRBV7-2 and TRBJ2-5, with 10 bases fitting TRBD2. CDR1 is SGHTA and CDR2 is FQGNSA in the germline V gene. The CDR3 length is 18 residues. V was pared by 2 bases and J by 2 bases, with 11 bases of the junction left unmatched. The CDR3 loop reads CASSLISLGTSEQETQYF. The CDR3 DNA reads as TGTGCCAGCAGCTTAATTAGTCTTGGGACTAGCGAACAAGAGACCCAGTACTTC.

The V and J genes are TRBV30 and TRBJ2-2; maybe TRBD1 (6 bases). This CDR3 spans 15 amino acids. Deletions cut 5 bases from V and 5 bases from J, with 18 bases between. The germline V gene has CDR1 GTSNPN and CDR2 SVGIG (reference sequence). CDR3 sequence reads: CAWCRMGTSTGELFF. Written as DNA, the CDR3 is TGTGCCTGGTGCAGAATGGGGACATCGACCGGGGAGCTGTTTTTT.

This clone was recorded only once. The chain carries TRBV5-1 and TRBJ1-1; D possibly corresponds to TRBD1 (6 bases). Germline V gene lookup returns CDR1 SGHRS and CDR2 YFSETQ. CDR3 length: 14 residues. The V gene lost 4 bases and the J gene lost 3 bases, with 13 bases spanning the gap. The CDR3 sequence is CASSVRGEDTEAFF. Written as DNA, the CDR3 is TGCGCCAGCAGCGTCAGGGGTGAGGACACTGAAGCTTTCTTT.

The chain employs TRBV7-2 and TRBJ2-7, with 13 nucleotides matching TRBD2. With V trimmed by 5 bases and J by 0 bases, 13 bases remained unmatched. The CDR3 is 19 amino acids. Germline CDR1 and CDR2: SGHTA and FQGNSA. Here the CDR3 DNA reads TGTGCCAGCAGCACAGTGGCGGGACTAGCGGGGATGTTCTCCTACGAGCAGTACTTC. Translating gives CASSTVAGLAGMFSYEQYF. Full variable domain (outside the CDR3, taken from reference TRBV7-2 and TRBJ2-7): GAGVSQSPSNKVTEKGKDVELRCDPISGHTALYWYRQSLGQGLEFLIYFQGNSAPDKSGLPSDRFSAERTGGSVSTLTIQRTQQEDSAVYLCASSTVAGLAGMFSYEQYFGPGTRLTVT.

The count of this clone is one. CDR3 loop: CASRFSNQPQHF. CDR3 nucleotide sequence: TGTGCCAGTCGGTTTAGCAATCAGCCCCAGCATTTT. V usage is TRBV6-1 and J usage is TRBJ1-5; the D is unclear. V dropped 9 bases and J dropped 0 bases, with 6 bases sitting between them. There are 12 residues in the CDR3. Germline V gene data show CDR1 as MNHNS and CDR2 as SASEGT.

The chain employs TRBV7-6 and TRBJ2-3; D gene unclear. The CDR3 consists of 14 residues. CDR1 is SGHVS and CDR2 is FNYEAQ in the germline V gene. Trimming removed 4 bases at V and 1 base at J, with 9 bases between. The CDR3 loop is CASSSLGGTDTQYF. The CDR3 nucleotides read TGTGCCAGCAGCTCGCTAGGAGGCACAGATACGCAGTATTTT.

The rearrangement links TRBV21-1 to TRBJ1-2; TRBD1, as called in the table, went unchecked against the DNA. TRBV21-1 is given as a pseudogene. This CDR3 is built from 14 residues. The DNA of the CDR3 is TGTGCCAGCGGCCAAGAGGGGAAAGACTATGGCTACACCTTC. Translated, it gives CASGQEGKDYGYTF.

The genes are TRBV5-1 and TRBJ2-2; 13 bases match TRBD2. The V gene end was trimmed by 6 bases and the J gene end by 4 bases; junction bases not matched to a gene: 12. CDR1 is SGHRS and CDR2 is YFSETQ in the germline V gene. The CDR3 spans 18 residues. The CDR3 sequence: CASTLTSGGASGTGELFF. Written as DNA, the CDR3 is TGCGCCAGCACCCTTACTAGCGGGGGGGCCTCGGGCACCGGGGAGCTGTTTTTT. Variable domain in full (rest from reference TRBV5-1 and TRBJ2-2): KAGVTQTPRYLIKTRGQQVTLSCSPISGHRSVSWYQQTPGQGLQFLFEYFSETQRNKGNFPGRFSGRQFSNSRSEMNVSTLELGDSALYLCASTLTSGGASGTGELFFGEGSRLTVL.

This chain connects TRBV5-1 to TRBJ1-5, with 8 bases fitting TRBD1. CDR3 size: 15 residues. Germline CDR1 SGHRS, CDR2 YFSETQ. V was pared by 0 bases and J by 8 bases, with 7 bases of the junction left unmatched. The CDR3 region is CASSLGAGGGEPQHF. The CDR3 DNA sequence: TGCGCCAGCAGCTTGGGTGCAGGGGGCGGTGAGCCCCAGCATTTT. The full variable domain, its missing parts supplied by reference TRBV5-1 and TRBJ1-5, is KAGVTQTPRYLIKTRGQQVTLSCSPISGHRSVSWYQQTPGQGLQFLFEYFSETQRNKGNFPGRFSGRQFSNSRSEMNVSTLELGDSALYLCASSLGAGGGEPQHFGDGTRLSIL.

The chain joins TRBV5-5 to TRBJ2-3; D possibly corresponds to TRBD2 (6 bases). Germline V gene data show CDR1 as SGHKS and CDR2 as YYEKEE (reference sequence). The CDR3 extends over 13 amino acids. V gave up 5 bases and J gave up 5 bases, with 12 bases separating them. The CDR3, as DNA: TGTGCCAGCAGGGATTGGGGAGGAGATACGCAGTATTTT. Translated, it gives CASRDWGGDTQYF.

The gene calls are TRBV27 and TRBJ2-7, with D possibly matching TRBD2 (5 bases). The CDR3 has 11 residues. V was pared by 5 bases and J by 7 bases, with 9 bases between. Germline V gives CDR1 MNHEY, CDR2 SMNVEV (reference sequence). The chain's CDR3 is CASSEGWEQYF. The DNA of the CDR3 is TGTGCCAGCAGTGAGGGTTGGGAGCAGTACTTC.

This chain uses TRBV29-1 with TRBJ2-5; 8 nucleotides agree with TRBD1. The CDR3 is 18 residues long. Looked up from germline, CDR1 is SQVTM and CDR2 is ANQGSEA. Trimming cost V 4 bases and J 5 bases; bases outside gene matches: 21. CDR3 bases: TGCAGCGTTGGCCCTGGACAGGGTTATTTTAGGAATCGGGAGACCCAGTACTTC. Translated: CSVGPGQGYFRNRETQYF.

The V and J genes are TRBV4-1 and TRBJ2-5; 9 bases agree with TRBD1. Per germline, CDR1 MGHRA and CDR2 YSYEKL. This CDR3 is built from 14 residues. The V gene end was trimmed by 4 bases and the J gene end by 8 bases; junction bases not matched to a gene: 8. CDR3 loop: CASSLPGQGATQYF. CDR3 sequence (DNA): TGCGCCAGCAGCCTACCGGGACAGGGCGCCACCCAGTACTTC.

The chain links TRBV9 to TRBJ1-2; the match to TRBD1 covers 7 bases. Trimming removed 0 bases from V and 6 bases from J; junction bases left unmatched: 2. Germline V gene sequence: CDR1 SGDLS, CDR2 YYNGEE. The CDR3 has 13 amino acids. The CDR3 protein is CASSVVTGDGYTF. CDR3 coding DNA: TGTGCCAGCAGCGTAGTAACAGGGGATGGCTACACCTTC.

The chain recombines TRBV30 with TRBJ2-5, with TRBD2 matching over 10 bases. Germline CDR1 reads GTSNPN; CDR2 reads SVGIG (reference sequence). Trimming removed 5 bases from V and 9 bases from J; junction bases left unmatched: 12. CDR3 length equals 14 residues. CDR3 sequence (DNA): TGTGCCTGGTCGGAAATAGCGGGGGGTGGGTCCCAGTACTTC. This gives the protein CAWSEIAGGGSQYF.

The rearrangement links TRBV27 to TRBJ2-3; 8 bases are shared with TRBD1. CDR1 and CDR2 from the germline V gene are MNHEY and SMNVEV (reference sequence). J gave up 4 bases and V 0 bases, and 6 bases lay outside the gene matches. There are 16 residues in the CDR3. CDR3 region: CASSLSQPQGADTQYF. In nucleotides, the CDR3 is TGTGCCAGCAGTTTATCGCAACCACAGGGGGCAGATACGCAGTATTTT.

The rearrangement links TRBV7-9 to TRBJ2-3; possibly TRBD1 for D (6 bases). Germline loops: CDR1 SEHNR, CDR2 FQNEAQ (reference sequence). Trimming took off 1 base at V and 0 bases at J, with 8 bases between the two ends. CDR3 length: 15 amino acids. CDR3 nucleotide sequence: TGTGCCAGCAGCTTAGTAGGGGGTAGCACAGATACGCAGTATTTT. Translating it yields CASSLVGGSTDTQYF.

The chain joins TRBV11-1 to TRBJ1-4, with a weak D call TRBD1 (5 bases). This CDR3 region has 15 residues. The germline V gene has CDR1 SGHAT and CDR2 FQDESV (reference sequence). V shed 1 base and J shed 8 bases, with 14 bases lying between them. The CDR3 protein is CASSLDLGPFEKLFF. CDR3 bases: TGTGCCAGCAGCTTAGACTTGGGGCCGTTCGAAAAACTGTTTTTT.